Shown below are 12 T cell receptor beta chains from a single sample sequenced in a study of T-cell memory formation after mild COVID-19. TCRdb processed the 5' RACE reads anew with MiXCR; each CDR3 protein has one entry. The repertoire holds about 270,000 distinct CDR3 sequences, with around 15% as singletons. Sequenced material: PBMCs or a T cell subset sorted from them (not recorded which). The receptors here all came from a man aged 18 to 30 who had mild COVID-19 (a few samples of this study predate the infection). Cell type and time point are not known.

In its sample, this clonotype was seen a few times. The genes are TRBV15 and TRBJ2-2; no firm D call. The germline V and J ends were trimmed by 0 bases and 0 bases, with 11 bases remaining between them. The germline V gene has CDR1 LNHNV and CDR2 YYDKDF (reference sequence). The CDR3 spans 17 residues. The CDR3 DNA follows: TGTGCCACCAGCAGAGATCTAAACCCGACGAACACCGGGGAGCTGTTTTTT. Translation: CATSRDLNPTNTGELFF.

V usage is TRBV5-1 and J usage is TRBJ2-1; D possibly matches TRBD1 or TRBD2 (5 bases each). Germline assignment: CDR1 SGHRS and CDR2 YFSETQ. With 9 bases removed from V and 6 bases from J, the gap between germline ends came to 25 bases. The CDR3 runs 16 residues. The CDR3, as DNA: TGCGCCACCAAAGCCCGGGGTTGGGACCCTTCCAATGAGCAGTTCTTC. Amino acids: CATKARGWDPSNEQFF.

The chain has TRBV15 and TRBJ2-1, with no clear D. Germline V CDR1 and CDR2: LNHNV, YYDKDF (reference sequence). The CDR3 sequence is 12 residues long. Trimming pared 3 bases from V and 6 bases from J, leaving 6 bases between. CDR3 amino acids: CATSRWGNEQFF. The CDR3 coding sequence is TGTGCCACCAGCAGGTGGGGCAATGAGCAGTTCTTC.

V usage is TRBV7-9 and J usage is TRBJ2-1; D gene uncertain. Trimming shortened V by 3 bases and J by 7 bases, and 4 bases separated the two germline ends. CDR1 is SEHNR, CDR2 FQNEAQ, per germline (reference sequence). The CDR3 extends over 11 amino acids. The CDR3 DNA reads as TGTGCCAGCAGCTTTTCGAATGAGCAGTTCTTC. It codes for CASSFSNEQFF. Full variable domain (rest looked up from reference TRBV7-9 and TRBJ2-1): DTGVSQNPRHKITKRGQNVTFRCDPISEHNRLYWYRQTLGQGPEFLTYFQNEAQLEKSRLLSDRFSAERPKGSFSTLEIQRTEQGDSAMYLCASSFSNEQFFGPGTRLTVL.

This clonotype came up a few times. The genes are TRBV20-1 and TRBJ2-3; a possible D gene is TRBD1 (5 bases). Germline CDR1 DFQATT, CDR2 SNEGSKA (reference sequence). V lost 0 bases and J 4 bases, leaving 14 bases between the germline ends. CDR3 size: 15 residues. The CDR3 reads CSARDFQQASDTQYF. The CDR3, as DNA: TGCAGTGCTAGAGATTTCCAACAGGCTTCAGATACGCAGTATTTT.

The chain couples TRBV20-1 to TRBJ2-1; TRBD1 might be the D (6 bases). CDR1 is DFQATT, CDR2 SNEGSKA, per germline (reference sequence). The CDR3 loop spans 14 amino acids. V lost 3 bases and J 10 bases, leaving 19 bases between the germline ends. CDR3 nucleotides: TGCAGTGCTAGGAGGGCAGGGGCGCGTAACGAGCAGTTCTTC. This gives the protein CSARRAGARNEQFF.

The chain recombines TRBV9 with TRBJ1-1; unclear D gene. This CDR3 has 13 amino acids. Germline V gene sequence: CDR1 SGDLS, CDR2 YYNGEE. V lost 7 bases, J lost 0 bases, and 10 bases lay in between. CDR3 coding DNA: TGTGCCAGCCAGAAGAGGGTGAACACTGAAGCTTTCTTT. It encodes CASQKRVNTEAFF. The variable domain in full, completed from reference TRBV9 and TRBJ1-1, reads DSGVTQTPKHLITATGQRVTLRCSPRSGDLSVYWYQQSLDQGLQFLIQYYNGEERAKGNILERFSAQQFPDLHSELNLSSLELGDSALYFCASQKRVNTEAFFGQGTRLTVV.

This clonotype was recorded many times. The chain employs TRBV7-9 and TRBJ2-3; D may correspond to TRBD1 or TRBD2 (5 bases each). CDR1 is SEHNR, CDR2 FQNEAQ, per germline (reference sequence). V lost 3 bases and J 5 bases, leaving 15 bases between the germline ends. The CDR3 covers 15 residues. CDR3 in DNA: TGTGCCAGCAGCTTCGATGGAGGTGGGGGAGATACGCAGTATTTT. This gives the protein CASSFDGGGGDTQYF.

A few counts support this clonotype. The genes are TRBV20-1 and TRBJ2-2; D remains unclear. The germline gives CDR1 DFQATT, CDR2 SNEGSKA (reference sequence). This CDR3 contains 11 residues. Trimming pared 3 bases from V and 7 bases from J, leaving 6 bases between. CDR3 DNA: TGCAGTGCTAGTCCCGGCGGGGAGCTGTTTTTT. This gives the protein CSASPGGELFF.

The table lists this clonotype with a few counts. The CDR3 sequence: CASGVDMNTEAFF. In DNA form, the CDR3 reads TGTGCCAGCGGGGTGGACATGAACACTGAAGCTTTCTTT. This chain connects TRBV6-4 to TRBJ1-1; D may be TRBD1 (5 bases). CDR1 is MRHNA and CDR2 is SNTAGT in the germline V gene. The ends were cut back, 8 bases at V and 0 bases at J, with 10 bases in the middle. The length of the CDR3 is 13 residues.

The CDR3 coding sequence is TGTGCCAGCAGTGAACCGGACAGGGGGCGAATTCAGCCCCAGCATTTT. Translating it yields CASSEPDRGRIQPQHF. The chain carries TRBV6-6 and TRBJ1-5, with 11 positions matching TRBD1. V shed 5 bases and J 6 bases; nucleotides not matched to a gene: 9. Germline-derived CDR1 and CDR2 are MNHNY and SVGAGI (reference sequence). This CDR3 has 16 amino acids.

This clonotype came up a few times. The rearrangement uses TRBV5-1 and TRBJ1-2, with a tentative D call TRBD1 (6 bases). The CDR3 is 14 amino acids. V lost 1 base, J lost 7 bases, and 14 bases lay in between. CDR1 SGHRS and CDR2 YFSETQ come from the germline V gene. The CDR3 bases are TGCGCCAGCAGCTTGAGCTTTACAGGGTCTGGCTACACCTTC. Translating it yields CASSLSFTGSGYTF.